The rows below give T cell receptor beta chains drawn from one sample of a study of T cells in pancreatic ductal adenocarcinoma. Sequenced by immunoSEQ multiplex PCR; TCRdb stores in-frame clones only, minus some. Of more than 85,000 clones listed, 90% to 95% were seen once; the top ten hold around 3.2%. The specimen was PBMCs. The receptors were sampled from a human donor with pancreatic ductal adenocarcinoma. Each CDR3 is given with its conserved first and last residue. A D gene is named only where the DNA matches it firmly. Only some rows state a clone size, as once, few, many or a class for expanded clones.

>TRBJ2-2|TRBD1|TRBV6-1|NA
TGTGCCAGCAGTCCCCGGGACAGGGAGTCCGGGGAGCTGTTTTTT
CASSPRDRESGELFF
>TRBJ2-1|NA|TRBV11-3|NA
TGTGCCAGCAGCTCCGGGAGCTCCTACAATGAGCAGTTCTTC
CASSSGSSYNEQFF
>TRBJ2-5|TRBD1|TRBV13|NA
TGTGCCAGCAGCTCCTCGAGACAGGGCTGGGAGACCCAGTACTTC
CASSSSRQGWETQYF
>TRBJ2-5|NA|TRBV6-5|NA
TGTGCCAGCAGTTACGGGGGGTCAGCGATGTTGGAGACCCAGTACTTC
CASSYGGSAMLETQYF
>TRBJ2-7|TRBD2|TRBV4-1|NA
TGCGCCAGCAGCCAAGGGCGGGAGGGCCACTACGAGCAGTACTTC
CASSQGREGHYEQYF
>TRBJ2-6|TRBD1|TRBV7-2|NA
TGTGCCAGCAGCTCGACAGGGGATAACTCTGGGGCCAACGTCCTGACTTTC
CASSSTGDNSGANVLTF
>TRBJ2-7|NA|TRBV5-1|once
TGCGCCAGCAGCAGGGCGGGCAACGAGCAGTACTTC
CASSRAGNEQYF
>TRBJ1-1|TRBD1|TRBV4-3|once
TGCGCCAGCAGCCAAGATCCACAGGGGCGGCGGGAAGCTTTCTTT
CASSQDPQGRREAFF
>TRBJ2-5|NA|TRBV2|NA
TGTGCCAGCATCCGGGACCAAGAGACCCAGTACTTC
CASIRDQETQYF
>TRBJ2-7|TRBD1|TRBV6-1|NA
TGTGCCAGCAGTGAAGCTGGACAGGTTAGCTCCTACGAGCAGTACTTC
CASSEAGQVSSYEQYF
>TRBJ1-4|NA|TRBV28|NA
TGTGCCAGCAGTTCACAGGGTCCCGTTGAAAAACTGTTTTTT
CASSSQGPVEKLFF
>TRBJ2-3|TRBD1|TRBV4-1|NA
TGCGCCAGCAGCAGGGGACAGGGGGTGGACACAGATACGCAGTATTTT
CASSRGQGVDTDTQYF
>TRBJ1-2|NA|TRBV6-1|NA
TGTGCCAGCAGTGCATCTAGGAGGGGCGGCTATGGCTACACCTTC
CASSASRRGGYGYTF
>TRBJ2-5|NA|TRBV7-8|NA
TGTGCCAGCAGCTTAGACAGTTGGGAGACCCAGTACTTC
CASSLDSWETQYF
>TRBJ2-4|TRBD2|TRBV4-3|NA
TGCGCCAGCAGCCAAGATATAGCGGGAGGGCCGGTCATTCAGTACTTC
CASSQDIAGGPVIQYF
>TRBJ2-7|TRBD2|TRBV7-9|NA
TGTGCCAGCAGCTTGGGACTAGCGGGGGAGCAGTACTTC
CASSLGLAGEQYF
>TRBJ2-7|TRBD2|TRBV5-1|NA
TGCGCCAGCAGCAAGGGACTAGCGACCACCTACGAGCAGTACTTC
CASSKGLATTYEQYF
>TRBJ2-7|TRBD1|TRBV4-1|NA
TGCGCCAGCAGCCGGCCCCAGACAGGGAACTACGAGCAGTACTTC
CASSRPQTGNYEQYF
>TRBJ2-5|NA|TRBV5-6|NA
TGTGCCAGCAGCTTGACTACAGGGACGGATCAAGAGACCCAGTACTTC
CASSLTTGTDQETQYF
>TRBJ1-2|TRBD1|TRBV27|NA
TGTGCCAGCAGTTTGAGGGGACAGGTTCCTATCTATGGCTACACCTTC
CASSLRGQVPIYGYTF
>TRBJ2-1|NA|TRBV20-1|NA
TGCAGTCCCAAGGGGATCAATGAGCAGTTCTTC
CSPKGINEQFF
>TRBJ2-2|NA|TRBV2|NA
TGTGCCAGCAGTCCCTACACCGGGGAGCTGTTTTTT
CASSPYTGELFF
>TRBJ2-3|TRBD2|TRBV11-2|NA
TGTGCCAGCAGCTTGGTGGCGGGAGGGCTCACAGATACGCAGTATTTT
CASSLVAGGLTDTQYF
>TRBJ2-2|TRBD2|TRBV5-3|NA
TGTGCCAGAAGCGCCCGACTAGCGGGCGGGGAGCTGTTTTTT
CARSARLAGGELFF
>TRBJ1-4|NA|TRBV28|NA
TGTGCCAGCAGTTTATCTGGGGGGAAACTGTTTTTT
CASSLSGGKLFF
>TRBJ2-5|TRBD1|TRBV2|NA
TGTGCCAGCAGTAATACAGGGGGCGGGGAAGAGACCCAGTACTTC
CASSNTGGGEETQYF
>TRBJ2-7|TRBD1|TRBV7-2|NA
TGTGCCAGCAGCCCGACAGGGGGAGTCTCCTACGAGCAGTACTTC
CASSPTGGVSYEQYF
>TRBJ1-2|NA|TRBV7-2|once
TGTGCCAGCAGCTTTGGGGCCGATGACTACACCTTC
CASSFGADDYTF
>TRBJ2-5|TRBD2|TRBV9|NA
TGTGCCAGCACCTCGCAGCGGGAGGGGACCCAGTACTTC
CASTSQREGTQYF
>TRBJ2-1|TRBD2|TRBV4-2|NA
TGTGCCAGCAGGGAGACTAGCGGGGGCTACAATGAGCAGTTCTTC
CASRETSGGYNEQFF
>TRBJ2-7|NA|TRBV30|NA
TGTGCCCACGGGTCCTACGAGCAGTACTTC
CAHGSYEQYF
>TRBJ2-5|TRBD2|TRBV5-4|NA
TGTGCCAGCAGCAGCGGGATCGTGGAGACCCAGTACTTC
CASSSGIVETQYF
>TRBJ2-3|TRBD2|TRBV28|NA
TGTGCCAGCAGTCTTACTAGCGGTTACACAGATACGCAGTATTTT
CASSLTSGYTDTQYF
>TRBJ2-2|NA|TRBV7-3|NA
TGTGCCAGCAGCTTGAGAAACACCGGGGAGCTGTTTTTT
CASSLRNTGELFF
>TRBJ1-4|TRBD1|TRBV4-3|NA
TGCGCCAGCAGCCAAGATAGAGGGACAGGGGACGAAAAACTGTTTTTT
CASSQDRGTGDEKLFF
>TRBJ2-1|TRBD2|TRBV7-8|NA
TGTGCCAGCAGCGGTGGGGCGGCCCTTCGGGAGGGTGAGCAGTTCTTC
CASSGGAALREGEQFF
>TRBJ2-3|TRBD1|TRBV2|few
TGTGCCAGCAGTGATACAGGGGTCCTTAGCACAGATACGCAGTATTTT
CASSDTGVLSTDTQYF
>TRBJ2-7|NA|TRBV4-2|NA
TGTGCCAGCAGCCAAGAAGTGGGTAGGGGGCAGTACTTC
CASSQEVGRGQYF
>TRBJ1-1|NA|TRBV18|NA
TGTGCCAGCTCACCACGATCAGGGAGGGACACTGAAGCTTTCTTT
CASSPRSGRDTEAFF
>TRBJ2-2|TRBD2|TRBV6-6|NA
TGTGCCAGCGGTGTAGGACTAGCGGGAGCGTACGGGGAGCTGTTTTTT
CASGVGLAGAYGELFF
>TRBJ2-3|TRBD2|TRBV7-2|NA
TGTGCCAGCAGCTTCCGGGAGGGCCTCGATACGCAGTATTTT
CASSFREGLDTQYF